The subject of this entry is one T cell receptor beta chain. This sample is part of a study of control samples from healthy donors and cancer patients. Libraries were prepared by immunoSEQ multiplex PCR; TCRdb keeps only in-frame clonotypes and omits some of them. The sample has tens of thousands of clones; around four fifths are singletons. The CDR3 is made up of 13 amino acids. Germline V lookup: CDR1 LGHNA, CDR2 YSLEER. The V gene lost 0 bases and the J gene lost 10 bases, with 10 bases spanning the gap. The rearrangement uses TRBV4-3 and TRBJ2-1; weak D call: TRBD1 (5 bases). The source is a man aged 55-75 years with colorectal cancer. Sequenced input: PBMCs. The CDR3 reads CASSQEGQREQFF. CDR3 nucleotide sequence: TGCGCCAGCAGCCAAGAGGGGCAGAGAGAGCAGTTCTTC.